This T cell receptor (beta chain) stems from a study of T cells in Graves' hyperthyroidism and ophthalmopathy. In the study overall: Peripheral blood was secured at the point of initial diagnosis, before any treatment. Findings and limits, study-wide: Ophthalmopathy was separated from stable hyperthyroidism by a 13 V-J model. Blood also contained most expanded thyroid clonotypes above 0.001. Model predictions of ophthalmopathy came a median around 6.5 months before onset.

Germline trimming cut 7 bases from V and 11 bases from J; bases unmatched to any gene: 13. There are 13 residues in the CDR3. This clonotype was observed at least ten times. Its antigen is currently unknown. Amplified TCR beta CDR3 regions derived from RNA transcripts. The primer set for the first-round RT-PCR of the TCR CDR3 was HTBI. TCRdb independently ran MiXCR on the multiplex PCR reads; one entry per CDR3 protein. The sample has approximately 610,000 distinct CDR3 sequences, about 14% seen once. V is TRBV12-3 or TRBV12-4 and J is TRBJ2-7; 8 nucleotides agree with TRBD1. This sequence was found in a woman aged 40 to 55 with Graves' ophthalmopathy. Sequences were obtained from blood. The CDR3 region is CASTAPRTGPKYF. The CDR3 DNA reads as TGTGCCAGCACCGCCCCTCGGACAGGGCCAAAGTACTTC.